These 6 T cell receptor beta chains share one sample of origin, sequenced in a study of STAT5B mutations in CD4+ large granular lymphocyte leukemia. The repertoire was sequenced with immunoSEQ multiplex PCR; TCRdb's copy has only in-frame clones and lacks some. The sample consists of 38,000 or so clones, 70% to 90% of them appearing once. The sequencing sample was made of CD4+ T cells from blood buffy coats. The receptors come from a human donor in good health.

This rearrangement joins TRBV4-3 to TRBJ2-3, with 8 bases identical to TRBD1. Germline-derived CDR1 and CDR2 are LGHNA and YSLEER. V was pared by 1 base and J by 2 bases, with 5 bases of the junction left unmatched. The CDR3 has 16 amino acids. CDR3 loop: CASSQVLDRATDTQYF. The CDR3 nucleotides read TGCGCCAGCAGCCAAGTACTGGACAGGGCCACAGATACGCAGTATTTT.

The V gene is TRBV11-2, the J gene TRBJ1-3, with D perhaps TRBD1 (6 bases). Germline assignment: CDR1 SGHAT and CDR2 FQNNGV. V was pared by 5 bases and J by 0 bases, with 11 bases between. CDR3 length: 15 amino acids. The CDR3 DNA reads TGTGCCAGCAGCGAAGGACAGCACTCTGGAAACACCATATATTTT. The encoded protein is CASSEGQHSGNTIYF. Filled out from reference TRBV11-2 and TRBJ1-3, the complete variable domain reads EAGVAQSPRYKIIEKRQSVAFWCNPISGHATLYWYQQILGQGPKLLIQFQNNGVVDDSQLPKDRFSAERLKGVDSTLKIQPAKLEDSAVYLCASSEGQHSGNTIYFGEGSWLTVV.

The rearrangement links TRBV9 to TRBJ2-7, with a possible D match to TRBD1 (6 bases). Germline values: CDR1 SGDLS, CDR2 YYNGEE. The V gene lost 0 bases and the J gene lost 2 bases, with 12 bases spanning the gap. The CDR3 has 15 residues. The CDR3 sequence is CASSVGGGTAYEQYF. In nucleotides, the CDR3 is TGTGCCAGCAGCGTAGGAGGGGGTACGGCCTACGAGCAGTACTTC.

This chain uses TRBV5-6 with TRBJ2-1; the match to TRBD2 covers 13 bases. The V and J ends lost 4 bases and 7 bases, in that order; junction bases with no gene match: 8. Looked up from germline, CDR1 is SGHDT and CDR2 is YYEEEE. The length of the CDR3 is 16 residues. CDR3 sequence reads: CASSVTLAGGRNEQFF. CDR3 DNA: TGTGCCAGCAGCGTAACACTAGCGGGGGGGCGGAATGAGCAGTTCTTC. The full variable domain, in which reference TRBV5-6 and TRBJ2-1 provide the parts outside the CDR3, is DAGVTQSPTHLIKTRGQQVTLRCSPKSGHDTVSWYQQALGQGPQFIFQYYEEEERQRGNFPDRFSGHQFPNYSSELNVNALLLGDSALYLCASSVTLAGGRNEQFFGPGTRLTVL.

V is TRBV28 and J is TRBJ2-5; unclear D gene. This CDR3 contains 12 residues. V dropped 2 bases and J dropped 3 bases, with 4 bases sitting between them. Germline V gives CDR1 MDHEN, CDR2 SYDVKM. The CDR3 here is CASSLLEETQYF. The DNA for the CDR3 is TGTGCCAGCAGTTTACTGGAAGAGACCCAGTACTTC.

This rearrangement joins TRBV2 to TRBJ1-2; 8 nucleotides agree with TRBD1. CDR3 length: 14 amino acids. V shed 4 bases and J 8 bases; nucleotides not matched to a gene: 9. In germline, CDR1 is SNHLY, CDR2 FYNNEI. As DNA, the CDR3 is TGTGCCAGCAGTGTGGGCAGGGGGCGAGAGGGCTACACCTTC. It is translated as CASSVGRGREGYTF. Drawing the rest from reference TRBV2 and TRBJ1-2, the complete variable domain is EPEVTQTPSHQVTQMGQEVILRCVPISNHLYFYWYRQILGQKVEFLVSFYNNEISEKSEIFDDQFSVERPDGSNFTLKIRSTKLEDSAMYFCASSVGRGREGYTFGSGTRLTVV.